This T cell receptor beta chain was sequenced during a study of blood T cell repertoires in COVID-19. Data came from immunoSEQ multiplex PCR; TCRdb stores just in-frame clones and leaves some out. The data show a few hundred thousand clones, 75% to 90% seen once. CDR3 length equals 14 residues. The V and J ends lost 1 base and 6 bases respectively, with 9 bases between them. CDR1 SGHDN and CDR2 FVKESK come from the germline V gene. The sequence was collected from a man aged 25-45 years who had recovered from COVID-19. Sequencing used PBMCs or T cells enriched from blood (not recorded which). The chain combines TRBV14 with TRBJ1-4, with TRBD1 as a possible D gene (5 bases). The CDR3 sequence is CASSQGGLYEKLFF. In nucleotides, the CDR3 is TGTGCCAGCAGCCAAGGGGGCTTGTATGAAAAACTGTTTTTT.